This TCR beta chain originates from a study of blood T cell repertoires in COVID-19. Looking at the study overall: Sources were T cells, B-cell-depleted T cells, or PBMCs; the material itself was cDNA or gDNA.

Profiling relied on immunoSEQ multiplex PCR, and the TCRdb table lists in-frame clones only, not all of them. The profile shows roughly 500,000 clones, 85% to 90% of them singletons. Cohorts were assigned according to the clinical history that participants reported. Recovered Cohort 3 donors showed two negative PCRs, clearance, or symptom resolution. The CDR3 contains 17 residues. V gave up 3 bases and J gave up 4 bases, with 21 bases separating them. Germline V lookup: CDR1 LNHNV, CDR2 YYDKDF (reference sequence). The receptor was isolated from a woman aged 40-49 years who had recovered from COVID-19. Sequencing used PBMCs or T cells enriched from blood (not recorded which). V and J are TRBV15 and TRBJ2-5; TRBD2 might be the D (8 bases). CDR3 sequence: CATSSRGQSGGPETQYF. CDR3 DNA sequence: TGTGCCACCAGCAGTAGGGGGCAGTCGGGAGGGCCAGAGACCCAGTACTTC.